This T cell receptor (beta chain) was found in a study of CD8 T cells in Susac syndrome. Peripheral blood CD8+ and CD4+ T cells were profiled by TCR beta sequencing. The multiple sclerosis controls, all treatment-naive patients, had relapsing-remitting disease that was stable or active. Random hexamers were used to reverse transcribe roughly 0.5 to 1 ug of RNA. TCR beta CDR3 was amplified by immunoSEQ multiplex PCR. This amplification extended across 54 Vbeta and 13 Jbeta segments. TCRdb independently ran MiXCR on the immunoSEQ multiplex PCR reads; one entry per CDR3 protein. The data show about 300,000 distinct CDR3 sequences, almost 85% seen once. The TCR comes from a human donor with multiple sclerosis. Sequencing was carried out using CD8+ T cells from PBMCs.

The DNA for the CDR3 is TGTGCCAGCAGCTCGGAGCGGGATCACTACGAGCAGTACTTC. Amino acids: CASSSERDHYEQYF. The chain employs TRBV11-2 and TRBJ2-7; 7 nucleotides agree with TRBD2. CDR1 and CDR2 (germline): SGHAT, FQNNGV. The CDR3 runs to 14 residues. J lost 3 bases, V lost 4 bases, and 6 bases had no gene match.